This TCR beta chain derives from a study of response to subunit inactivated influenza vaccine (dated by TCRdb to the late 2010s). General notes on the study: Deep quantitative T cell receptor repertoire profiling was used in the study to track responses to a trivalent subunit inactivated influenza vaccine. General conclusions and limits of the study: It was suggested by the authors that each seasonal influenza vaccination may recruit only a limited number of new T cells.

The library was made by RT-PCR. TCRdb names Illumina HiSeq 2500 as the instrument used. TCRdb reprocessing: public reads trimmed at Q25 with fastp, clones called with MiXCR, in-frame beta chains kept. All rows with the same CDR3 protein become a single entry with the most common DNA and genes. The sample records about 530,000 distinct CDR3 sequences, 13% of which are singletons. The leading ten clones occupy about an eighth of the sample. The time point label of this sample denotes: around 47 days after influenza vaccine administration. Trimming takes 0 bases off V and 5 bases off J; junction bases not matched to a gene: 6. Counted from cysteine to phenylalanine, this CDR3 has 15 amino acids. Only the CDR3 DNA is retained, 45 bases long and in frame from the first base. Turning to this clonotype: There is no known antigen for this receptor. It has no much larger one-base neighbor in the sample; base qualities were not kept.

The chain employs TRBV12-3 or TRBV12-4 and TRBJ2-7; 8 central bases correspond to TRBD1. Sequenced material: PBMCs from blood, taken more than 35 days after vaccination. This receptor was taken from a man between 50 and 59 years old who received an inactivated influenza vaccine. Donor details come from another sample of the same person, matched by shared clones. The nucleotide sequence is given as TGTGCCAGCAGTTTAGCGAGACAGGGGTCCCACGAGCAGTACTTC. The resulting protein is CASSLARQGSHEQYF.